The table lists the clone carrying this T cell receptor beta chain with a few counts. Its specificity is unknown. This CDR3 spans 13 amino acids. Germline CDR1 and CDR2: MNHEY and SMNVEV (reference sequence). V was pared by 7 bases and J by 13 bases, with 22 bases between. It was 8 to 10 milliliters of peripheral blood that were drawn from each donor. Each sample used at least 7 million PBMCs. The sample comes from a study of blood T cells in healthy people across ages. Study-wide results and caveats: Naive T cell percentage showed a strong correlation with the diversity of TCR beta. Both naive CD4+ cell counts and diversity were greater in long-lived donors than in aged donors.

Combining a sample-barcoded 5' primer with a J-beta primer mix, a second PCR ran for about 7 to 11 cycles. TCRdb re-called the 5' RACE reads through MiXCR, storing one row per CDR3 protein. The table lists under 1,000,000 distinct CDR3 sequences, 35% to 40% of them singletons. J is TRBJ1-1 and V is TRBV27, with D perhaps matching TRBD1 (6 bases). Sequences were obtained from blood. This clonotype originated in a man aged 18 to 30 in good health. Written as DNA, the CDR3 is TGTGCCAGCAAGGTTCGATTCCGGGACAAGCTTTTCTTT. Its translation: CASKVRFRDKLFF.